This T cell receptor beta chain came from a study of blood T cell repertoires in COVID-19. Study information: Sites in the United States, Italy and Spain provided acute and convalescent COVID-19 samples. T cells, B-cell-depleted T cells, or PBMCs provided the cDNA or gDNA that served as material.

This clone has a handful of counts. Per the original methods: It was from reference gene primer amplification that nucleated cell counts were estimated. Produced via immunoSEQ multiplex PCR; TCRdb's table is partial and in-frame only. From that table come the V and J calls and clone size; the DNA was used to work out D and trimming. The sample has some 200,000 clones, 85% to 90% seen once. Sequenced: peripheral blood. This clonotype originated in a woman in her fifties or sixties with acute or convalescent COVID-19.

This CDR3 is CASLPGVLAEQFF. The CDR3 bases are TGTGCCAGCTTACCGGGAGTCTTGGCGGAGCAGTTCTTC. This chain connects TRBV2 to TRBJ2-1; D is perhaps TRBD2 (6 bases). Trimming shortened V by 8 bases and J by 10 bases, and 18 bases separated the two germline ends. The germline V gene encodes CDR1 SNHLY and CDR2 FYNNEI. This CDR3 has 13 amino acids.